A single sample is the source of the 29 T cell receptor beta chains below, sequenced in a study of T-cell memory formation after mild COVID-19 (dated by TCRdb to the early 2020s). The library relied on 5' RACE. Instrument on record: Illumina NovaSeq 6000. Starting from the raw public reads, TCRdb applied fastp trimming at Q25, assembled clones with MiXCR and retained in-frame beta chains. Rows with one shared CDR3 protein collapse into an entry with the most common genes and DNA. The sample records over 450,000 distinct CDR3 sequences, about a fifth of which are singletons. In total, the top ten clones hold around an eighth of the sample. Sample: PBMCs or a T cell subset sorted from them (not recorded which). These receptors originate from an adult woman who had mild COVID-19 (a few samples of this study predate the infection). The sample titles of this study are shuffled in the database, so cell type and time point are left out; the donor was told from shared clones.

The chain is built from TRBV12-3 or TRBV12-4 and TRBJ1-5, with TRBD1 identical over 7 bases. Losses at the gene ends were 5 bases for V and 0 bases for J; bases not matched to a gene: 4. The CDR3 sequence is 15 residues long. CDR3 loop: CASSRGQISNQPQHF. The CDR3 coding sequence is TGTGCCAGCAGTAGGGGACAGATTAGCAATCAGCCCCAGCATTTT.

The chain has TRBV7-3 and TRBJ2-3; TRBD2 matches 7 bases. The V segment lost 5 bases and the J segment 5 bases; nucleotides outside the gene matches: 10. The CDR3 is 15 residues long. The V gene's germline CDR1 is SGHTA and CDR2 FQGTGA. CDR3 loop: CASSPGGIAGDTQYF. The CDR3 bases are TGTGCCAGCAGCCCCGGGGGAATAGCGGGAGATACGCAGTATTTT.

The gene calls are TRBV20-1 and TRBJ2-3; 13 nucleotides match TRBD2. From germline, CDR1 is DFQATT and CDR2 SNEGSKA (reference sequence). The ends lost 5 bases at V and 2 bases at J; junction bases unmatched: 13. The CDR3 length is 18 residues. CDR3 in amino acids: CSAASSGLAGSDTDTQYF. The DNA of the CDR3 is TGCAGTGCTGCCAGCTCGGGACTAGCGGGATCTGACACAGATACGCAGTATTTT.

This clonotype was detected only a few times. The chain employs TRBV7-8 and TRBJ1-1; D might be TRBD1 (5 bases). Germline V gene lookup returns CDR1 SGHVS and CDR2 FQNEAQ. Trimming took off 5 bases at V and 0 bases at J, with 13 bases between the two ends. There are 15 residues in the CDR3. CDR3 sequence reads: CASSRNRRMNTEAFF. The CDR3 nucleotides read TGTGCCAGCAGCCGAAACAGGAGGATGAACACTGAAGCTTTCTTT.

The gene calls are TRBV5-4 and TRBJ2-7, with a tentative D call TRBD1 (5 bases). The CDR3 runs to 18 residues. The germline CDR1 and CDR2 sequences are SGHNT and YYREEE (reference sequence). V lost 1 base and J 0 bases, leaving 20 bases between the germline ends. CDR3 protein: CASSLYNRPWTNSYEQYF. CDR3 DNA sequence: TGTGCCAGCAGCTTGTATAATCGACCATGGACAAACTCCTACGAGCAGTACTTC.

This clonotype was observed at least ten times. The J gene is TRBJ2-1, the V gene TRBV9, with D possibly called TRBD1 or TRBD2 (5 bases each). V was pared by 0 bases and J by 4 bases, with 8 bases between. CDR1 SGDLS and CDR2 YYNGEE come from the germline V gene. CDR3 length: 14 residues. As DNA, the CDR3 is TGTGCCAGCAGCGTAGAGGGACGTTACAATGAGCAGTTCTTC. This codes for CASSVEGRYNEQFF.

The chain's CDR3 is CASSFGTEMGTEAFF. In DNA form, the CDR3 reads TGTGCCAGCAGTTTTGGGACGGAGATGGGCACTGAAGCTTTCTTT. V usage is TRBV27 and J usage is TRBJ1-1; a possible D gene is TRBD1 (5 bases). Trimming removed 3 bases from V and 4 bases from J, with 15 bases in between. Per the germline V gene, CDR1 is MNHEY and CDR2 is SMNVEV (reference sequence). The CDR3 loop spans 15 amino acids.

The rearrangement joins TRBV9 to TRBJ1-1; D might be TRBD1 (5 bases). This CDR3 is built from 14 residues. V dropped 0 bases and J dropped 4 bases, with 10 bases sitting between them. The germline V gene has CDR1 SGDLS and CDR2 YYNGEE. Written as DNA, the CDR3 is TGTGCCAGCAGCGTAGCTACAGGCCCCACTGAAGCTTTCTTT. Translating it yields CASSVATGPTEAFF. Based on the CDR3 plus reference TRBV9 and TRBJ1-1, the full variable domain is DSGVTQTPKHLITATGQRVTLRCSPRSGDLSVYWYQQSLDQGLQFLIQYYNGEERAKGNILERFSAQQFPDLHSELNLSSLELGDSALYFCASSVATGPTEAFFGQGTRLTVV.

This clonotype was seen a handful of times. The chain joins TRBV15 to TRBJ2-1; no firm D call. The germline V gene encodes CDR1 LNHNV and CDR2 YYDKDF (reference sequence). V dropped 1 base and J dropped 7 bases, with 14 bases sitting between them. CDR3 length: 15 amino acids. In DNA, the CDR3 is TGTGCCACCAGCAGAGTATCCGGCAAAGCGAATGAGCAGTTCTTC. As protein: CATSRVSGKANEQFF.

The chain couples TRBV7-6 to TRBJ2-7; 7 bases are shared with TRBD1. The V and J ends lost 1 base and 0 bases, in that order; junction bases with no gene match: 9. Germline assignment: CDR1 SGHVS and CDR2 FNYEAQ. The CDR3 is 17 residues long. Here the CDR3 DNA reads TGTGCCAGCAGCTTAGTAGGGGGCGGACCAAGCTCCTACGAGCAGTACTTC. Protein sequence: CASSLVGGGPSSYEQYF.

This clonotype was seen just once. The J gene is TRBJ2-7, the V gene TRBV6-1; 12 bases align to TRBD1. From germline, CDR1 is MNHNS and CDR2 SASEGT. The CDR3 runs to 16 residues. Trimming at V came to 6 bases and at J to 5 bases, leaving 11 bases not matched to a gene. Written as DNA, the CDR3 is TGTGCCAGCAGACACACGCCGGGACAGGGGGCTGACGAGCAGTACTTC. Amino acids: CASRHTPGQGADEQYF.

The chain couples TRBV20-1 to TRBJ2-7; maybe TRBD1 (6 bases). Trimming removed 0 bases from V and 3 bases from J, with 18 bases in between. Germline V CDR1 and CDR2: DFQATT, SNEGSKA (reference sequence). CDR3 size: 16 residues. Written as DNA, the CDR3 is TGCAGTGCTAGAGATGGGGTACAGGGTGTTTTCTACGAGCAGTACTTC. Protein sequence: CSARDGVQGVFYEQYF.

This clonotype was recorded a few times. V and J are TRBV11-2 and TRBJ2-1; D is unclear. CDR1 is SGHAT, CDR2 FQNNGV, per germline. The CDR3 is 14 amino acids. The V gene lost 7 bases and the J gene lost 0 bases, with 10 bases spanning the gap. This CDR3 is CASTLTSSYNEQFF. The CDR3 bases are TGTGCCAGCACCCTAACGAGCTCCTACAATGAGCAGTTCTTC.

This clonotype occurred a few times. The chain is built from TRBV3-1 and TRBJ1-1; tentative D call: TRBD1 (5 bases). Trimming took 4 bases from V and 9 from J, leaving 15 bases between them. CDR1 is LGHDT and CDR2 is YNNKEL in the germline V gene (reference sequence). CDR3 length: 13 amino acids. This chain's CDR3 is CASSLRQGVKAFF. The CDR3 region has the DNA TGTGCCAGCAGCCTGAGGCAGGGAGTTAAAGCTTTCTTT. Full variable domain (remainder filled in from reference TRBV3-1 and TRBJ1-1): DTAVSQTPKYLVTQMGNDKSIKCEQNLGHDTMYWYKQDSKKFLKIMFSYNNKELIINETVPNRFSPKSPDKAHLNLHINSLELGDSAVYFCASSLRQGVKAFFGQGTRLTVV.

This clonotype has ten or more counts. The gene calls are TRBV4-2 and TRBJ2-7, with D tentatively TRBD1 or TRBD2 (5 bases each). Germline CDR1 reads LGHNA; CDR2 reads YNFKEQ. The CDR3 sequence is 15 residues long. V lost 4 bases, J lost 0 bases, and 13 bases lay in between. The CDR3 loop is CASSPGAGSSYEQYF. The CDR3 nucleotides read TGTGCCAGCAGCCCCGGGGCCGGAAGCTCCTACGAGCAGTACTTC.

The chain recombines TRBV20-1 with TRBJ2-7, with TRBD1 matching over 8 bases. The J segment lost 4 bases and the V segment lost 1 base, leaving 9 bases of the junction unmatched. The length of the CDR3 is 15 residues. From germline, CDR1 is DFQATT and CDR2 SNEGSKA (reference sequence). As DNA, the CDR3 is TGCAGTGCTAGAGCCCCCGGGACAGGAGATTACGAGCAGTACTTC. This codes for CSARAPGTGDYEQYF.

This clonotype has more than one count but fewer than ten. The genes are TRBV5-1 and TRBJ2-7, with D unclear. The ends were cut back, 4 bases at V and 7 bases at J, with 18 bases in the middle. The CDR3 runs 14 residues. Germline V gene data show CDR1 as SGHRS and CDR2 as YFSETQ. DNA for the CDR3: TGCGCCAGCAGCGTCCTGGGAATGGCGAGGGAGCAGTACTTC. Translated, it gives CASSVLGMAREQYF.

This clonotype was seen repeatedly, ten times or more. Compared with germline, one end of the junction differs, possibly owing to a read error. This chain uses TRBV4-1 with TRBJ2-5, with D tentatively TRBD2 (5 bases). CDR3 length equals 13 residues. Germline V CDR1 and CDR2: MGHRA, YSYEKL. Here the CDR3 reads CASSQDESGIPNF. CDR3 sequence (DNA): TGCGCCAGCAGCCAAGATGAGTCGGGGATCCCCAACTTC.

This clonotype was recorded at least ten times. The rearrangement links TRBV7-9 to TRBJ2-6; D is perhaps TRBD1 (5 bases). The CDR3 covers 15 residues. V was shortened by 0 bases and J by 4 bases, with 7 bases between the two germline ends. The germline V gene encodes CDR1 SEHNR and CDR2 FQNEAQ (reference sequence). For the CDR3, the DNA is TGTGCCAGCAGCTTAGCTTCAGGGGGGGCCAACGTCCTGACTTTC. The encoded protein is CASSLASGGANVLTF.

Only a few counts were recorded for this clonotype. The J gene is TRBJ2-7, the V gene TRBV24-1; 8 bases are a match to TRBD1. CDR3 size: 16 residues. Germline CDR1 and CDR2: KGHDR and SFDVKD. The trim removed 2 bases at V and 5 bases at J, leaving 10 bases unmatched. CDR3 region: CATSDSGTGGVDEQYF. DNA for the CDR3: TGTGCCACCAGTGATTCCGGGACAGGAGGGGTAGACGAGCAGTACTTC.

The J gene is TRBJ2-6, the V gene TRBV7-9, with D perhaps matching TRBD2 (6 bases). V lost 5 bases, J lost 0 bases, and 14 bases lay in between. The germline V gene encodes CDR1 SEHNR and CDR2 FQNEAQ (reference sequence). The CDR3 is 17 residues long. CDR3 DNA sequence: TGTGCCAGCAGCCCCGGGACTCAGGTCTCTGGGGCCAACGTCCTGACTTTC. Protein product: CASSPGTQVSGANVLTF.

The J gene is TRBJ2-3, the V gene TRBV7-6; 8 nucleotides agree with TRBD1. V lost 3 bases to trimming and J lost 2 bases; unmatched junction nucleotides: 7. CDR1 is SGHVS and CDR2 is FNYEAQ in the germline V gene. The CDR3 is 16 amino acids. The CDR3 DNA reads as TGTGCCAGCAGCTTCTCTGTGACAGGGGCCACAGATACGCAGTATTTT. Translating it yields CASSFSVTGATDTQYF. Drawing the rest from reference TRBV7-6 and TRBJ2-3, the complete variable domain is GAGVSQSPRYKVTKRGQDVALRCDPISGHVSLYWYRQALGQGPEFLTYFNYEAQQDKSGLPNDRFSAERPEGSISTLTIQRTEQRDSAMYRCASSFSVTGATDTQYFGPGTRLTVL.

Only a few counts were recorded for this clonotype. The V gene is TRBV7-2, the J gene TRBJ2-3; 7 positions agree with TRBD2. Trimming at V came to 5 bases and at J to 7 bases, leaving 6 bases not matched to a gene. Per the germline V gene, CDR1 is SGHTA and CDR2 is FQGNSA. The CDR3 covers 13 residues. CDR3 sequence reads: CASSPPGLNTQYF. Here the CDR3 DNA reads TGTGCCAGCAGCCCTCCGGGACTAAATACGCAGTATTTT.

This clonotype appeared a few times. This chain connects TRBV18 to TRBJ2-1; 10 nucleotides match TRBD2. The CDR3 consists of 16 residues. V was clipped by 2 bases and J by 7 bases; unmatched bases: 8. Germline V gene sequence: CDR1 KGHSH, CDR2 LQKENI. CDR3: CASSPDRQAGGNEQFF. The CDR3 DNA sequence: TGTGCCAGCTCACCAGATCGGCAAGCGGGGGGGAATGAGCAGTTCTTC.

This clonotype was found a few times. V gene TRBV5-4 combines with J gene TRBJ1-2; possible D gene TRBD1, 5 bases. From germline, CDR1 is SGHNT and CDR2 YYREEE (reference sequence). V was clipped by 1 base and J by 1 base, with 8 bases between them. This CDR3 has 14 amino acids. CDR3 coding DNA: TGTGCCAGCAGCTTGCCGACAGATAACTATGGCTACACCTTC. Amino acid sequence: CASSLPTDNYGYTF.

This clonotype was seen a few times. The CDR3 sequence is CASSLTLEGAADTQYF. The CDR3 nucleotides are TGTGCCAGCAGCCTGACCCTGGAAGGGGCGGCAGATACGCAGTATTTT. This chain joins TRBV4-2 and TRBJ2-3; D is possibly TRBD1 (5 bases). The germline V gene has CDR1 LGHNA and CDR2 YNFKEQ. The V end lost 4 bases, the J end lost 4 bases, and 18 bases lay between the germline ends. The length of the CDR3 is 16 residues.

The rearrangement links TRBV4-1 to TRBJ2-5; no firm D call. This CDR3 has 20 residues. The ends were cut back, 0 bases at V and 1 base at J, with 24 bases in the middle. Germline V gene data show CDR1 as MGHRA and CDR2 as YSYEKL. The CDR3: CASSQDGPVPVKSTQETQYF. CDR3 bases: TGCGCCAGCAGCCAAGATGGGCCTGTTCCTGTGAAGTCCACCCAAGAGACCCAGTACTTC.

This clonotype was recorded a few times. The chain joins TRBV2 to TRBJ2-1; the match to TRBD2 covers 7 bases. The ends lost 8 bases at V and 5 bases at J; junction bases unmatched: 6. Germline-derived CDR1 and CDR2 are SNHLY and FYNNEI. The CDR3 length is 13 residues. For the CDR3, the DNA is TGTGCCAGCGCGTGGGGGGGAAACAATGAGCAGTTCTTC. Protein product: CASAWGGNNEQFF.

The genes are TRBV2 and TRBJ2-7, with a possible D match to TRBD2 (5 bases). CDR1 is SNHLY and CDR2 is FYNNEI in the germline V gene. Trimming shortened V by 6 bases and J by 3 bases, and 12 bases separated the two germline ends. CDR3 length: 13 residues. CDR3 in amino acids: CASSSGSYYEQYF. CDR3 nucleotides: TGTGCCAGCAGCTCGGGAAGCTACTACGAGCAGTACTTC.